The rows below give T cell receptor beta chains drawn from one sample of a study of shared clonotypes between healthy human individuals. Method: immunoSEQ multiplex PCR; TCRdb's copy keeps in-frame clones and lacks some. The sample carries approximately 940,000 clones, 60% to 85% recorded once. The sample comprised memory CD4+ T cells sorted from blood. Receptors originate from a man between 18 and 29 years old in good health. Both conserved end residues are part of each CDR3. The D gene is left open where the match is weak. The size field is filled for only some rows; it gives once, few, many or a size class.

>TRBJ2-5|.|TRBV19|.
TGTGCCAGTAGTAAAAACAGTGGAGAGACCCAGTACTTC
CASSKNSGETQYF
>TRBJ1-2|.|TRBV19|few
TGTGCCAGTAGTATCGGTTCGCAATATGGCTACACCTTC
CASSIGSQYGYTF
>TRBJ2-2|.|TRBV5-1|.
TGCGCCAGCAGCTTCCTCAGTGGACTGGGCACCGGGGAGCTGTTTTTT
CASSFLSGLGTGELFF
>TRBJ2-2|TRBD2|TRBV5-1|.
TGCGCCAGCAGCTTCCCTCCCGGGGGGACGAACACCGGGGAGCTGTTTTTT
CASSFPPGGTNTGELFF
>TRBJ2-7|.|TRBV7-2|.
TGTGCCAGCAGCTTTCTGGAGGGACTCTCCGAGCAGTACTTC
CASSFLEGLSEQYF
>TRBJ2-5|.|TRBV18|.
TGTGCCAGCTCACCACCGCCGAACCACGGGGGTCAGTACTTC
CASSPPPNHGGQYF
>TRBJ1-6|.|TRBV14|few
TGTGCCAGCAGGGAGAATAATTCACCCCTCCACTTT
CASRENNSPLHF
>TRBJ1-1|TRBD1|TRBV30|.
TGTGCCTGGAGCACAGGGGTGGGCACTGAAGCTTTCTTT
CAWSTGVGTEAFF
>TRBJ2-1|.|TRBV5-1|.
TGCGCCAGCAGCTTGGTTGGTTCGGGGGCTTACAATGAGCAGTTCTTC
CASSLVGSGAYNEQFF
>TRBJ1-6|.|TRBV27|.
TGTGCCAGCAGTTTATCAGGGAATAATTCACCCCTCCACTTT
CASSLSGNNSPLHF
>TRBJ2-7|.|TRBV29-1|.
TGCAGCGCCAGGGGATGGGTGGACGAGCAGTACTTC
CSARGWVDEQYF
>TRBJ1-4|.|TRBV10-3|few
TGTGCCATCAGTGCTACGGGAGGGAGGGAAGAAAAACTGTTTTTT
CAISATGGREEKLFF
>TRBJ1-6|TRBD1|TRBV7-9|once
TGTGCCAGCAGCTCGTCCAGGGGGCTTAATTCACCCCTCCACTTT
CASSSSRGLNSPLHF
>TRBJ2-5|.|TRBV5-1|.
TGCGCCAGCAGCTCCGGGGTCCAAGAGACCCAGTACTTC
CASSSGVQETQYF
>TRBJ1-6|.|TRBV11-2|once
TGTGCCAGCAGCTTAGGCCGGGACTCCTATAATTCACCCCTCCACTTT
CASSLGRDSYNSPLHF
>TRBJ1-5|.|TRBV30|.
TGTGCCTGGAGTGTGGACGGCAACGGGCCCCAGCATTTT
CAWSVDGNGPQHF
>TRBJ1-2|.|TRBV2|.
TGTGCCAGCAGTGAATGGAACGAAGCTAACTATGGCTACACCTTC
CASSEWNEANYGYTF
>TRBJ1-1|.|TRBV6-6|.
TGTGCCAGCAGTTACTCCCAGCTTGAAGCTTTCTTT
CASSYSQLEAFF
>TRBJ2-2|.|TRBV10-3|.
TGTGCCATCAGTGAGTCCCAGGCGAACACCGGGGAGCTGTTTTTT
CAISESQANTGELFF
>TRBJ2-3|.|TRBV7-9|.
TGTGCCAGCAGCCCAAACAGGGTTAGCACAGATACGCAGTATTTT
CASSPNRVSTDTQYF
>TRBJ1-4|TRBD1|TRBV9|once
TGTGCCAGCAGCGCAGACAGGGGCTACGAAAAACTGTTTTTT
CASSADRGYEKLFF
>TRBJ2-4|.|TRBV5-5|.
TGTGCCAGCAGCTTGGATGTGGGAAACATTCAGTACTTC
CASSLDVGNIQYF
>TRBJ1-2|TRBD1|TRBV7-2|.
TGTGCCAGCAGCTTAGGTGGGACAGGGGGATATGGCTACACCTTC
CASSLGGTGGYGYTF
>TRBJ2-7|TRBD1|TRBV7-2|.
TGTGCCAGCAGCTTAGGACCGGGACAGGCCTACGAGCAGTACTTC
CASSLGPGQAYEQYF
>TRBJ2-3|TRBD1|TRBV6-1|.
TGTGCCAGCAGTGAAGAACCAGGGGGCAAATATACGCAGTATTTT
CASSEEPGGKYTQYF
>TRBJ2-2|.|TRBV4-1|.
TGCGCCAGCATTTGTCCAGATTCGAACACCGGGGAGCTGTTTTTT
CASICPDSNTGELFF
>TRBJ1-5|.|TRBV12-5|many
TGTGCTAGTGGTCCCCCCGGGACGGGGTCGGACCAGCCCCAGCATTTT
CASGPPGTGSDQPQHF
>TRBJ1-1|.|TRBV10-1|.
TGCGCCAGCCCCGCGACGGTGAACACTGAAGCTTTCTTT
CASPATVNTEAFF
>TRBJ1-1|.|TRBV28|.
TGTGCCAGCAGTTTCGGGGGGGCGACGGTGAACACTGAAGCTTTCTTT
CASSFGGATVNTEAFF
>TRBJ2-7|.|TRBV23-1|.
TGCGCCAGCAGTCAGCGCAGGTCCCCCTACGAGCAGTACTTC
CASSQRRSPYEQYF
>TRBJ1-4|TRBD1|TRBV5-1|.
TGCGCCAGCAGCTTCTCCGGGACAGGGAGAGAAAAACTGTTTTTT
CASSFSGTGREKLFF
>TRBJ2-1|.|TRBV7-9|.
TGTGCCAGCAGCTTAGGACAGACTTACAATGAGCAGTTCTTC
CASSLGQTYNEQFF